This T cell receptor beta chain was documented in a study of shared clonotypes between healthy human individuals. CDR1 and CDR2 from the germline V gene are SGHTA and FQGTGA. The CDR3 has 16 residues. The ends lost 5 bases at V and 0 bases at J; junction bases unmatched: 4. Profiled with immunoSEQ multiplex PCR; TCRdb holds only in-frame clones, not every one. The table lists about 490,000 clones, about 82% of them singletons. Sequenced input: PBMCs. This sequence joins TRBV7-3 and TRBJ2-2, with 9 bases identical to TRBD1. This clonotype originated in a woman in her forties in good health. Some clones in this sample may be carry-over from other donors' samples. The CDR3 is CASSRTGATNTGELFF. DNA of the CDR3: TGTGCCAGCAGCCGGACAGGGGCTACGAACACCGGGGAGCTGTTTTTT.